In its sample, the clone carrying this T cell receptor beta chain was seen a few times. Its antigen remains unknown. Specified time point: week 5, during vaccination. It was 300 ug of mutant IDH1 20-mer peptide that made up each vaccine dose, given with topical imiquimod. The data stem from a study of a mutant IDH1 vaccine in newly diagnosed glioma. Looking at the study overall: Treated patients showed a male proportion of about 62%, a female proportion of around 40%, and a mean age of about 44 years.

Germline CDR1 is GTSNPN and CDR2 is SVGIG (reference sequence). This CDR3 is built from 16 residues. V was pared by 6 bases and J by 0 bases, with 8 bases of the junction left unmatched. Some clones are missing from TCRdb's copy, which holds only in-frame ones; the method was immunoSEQ multiplex PCR. The profile shows more than 10,000 clones, around 87% of them singletons. The chain couples TRBV30 to TRBJ1-5, with 10 bases identical to TRBD1. This clonotype originated in a middle-aged woman with glioma. Some clones in this sample may be carry-over from other donors' samples. The starting material was PBMCs, obtained from a glioma patient whose treatment included an IDH1 peptide vaccine. The CDR3 reads CACDRGHADSNQPQHF. The CDR3 nucleotides are TGTGCCTGTGACAGGGGGCACGCGGATAGCAATCAGCCCCAGCATTTT.